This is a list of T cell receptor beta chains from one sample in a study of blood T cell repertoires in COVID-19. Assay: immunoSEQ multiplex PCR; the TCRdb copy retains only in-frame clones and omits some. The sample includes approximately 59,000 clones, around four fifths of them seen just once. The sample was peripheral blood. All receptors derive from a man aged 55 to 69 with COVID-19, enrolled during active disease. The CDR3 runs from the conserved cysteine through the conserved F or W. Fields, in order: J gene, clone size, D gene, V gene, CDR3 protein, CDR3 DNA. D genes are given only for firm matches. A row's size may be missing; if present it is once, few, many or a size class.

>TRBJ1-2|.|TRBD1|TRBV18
CASSDSLGQGAYGYTF
TGTGCCAGCTCCGACTCGTTGGGACAGGGGGCCTATGGCTACACCTTC
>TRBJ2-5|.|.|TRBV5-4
CASSLGGSARETQYF
TGTGCCAGCAGCTTGGGGGGCTCAGCGCGGGAGACCCAGTACTTC
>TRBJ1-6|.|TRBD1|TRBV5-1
CTSTEGTVNSPLHF
TGCACCAGCACCGAGGGGACAGTGAATTCACCCCTCCACTTT
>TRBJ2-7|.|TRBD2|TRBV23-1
CASSFRTSGTLHFYEQYF
TGCGCCAGCAGTTTCAGGACTAGCGGGACCCTCCACTTCTACGAGCAGTACTTC
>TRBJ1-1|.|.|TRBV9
CASSVAGGLNTEAFF
TGTGCCAGCAGCGTAGCGGGGGGGCTTAACACTGAAGCTTTCTTT
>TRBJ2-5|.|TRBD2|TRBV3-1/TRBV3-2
CASSQRLAGLWTQYF
TGTGCCAGCAGCCAAAGGCTAGCGGGGTTGTGGACCCAGTACTTC
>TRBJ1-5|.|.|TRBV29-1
CSVVVRGQGQPQHF
TGCAGCGTTGTTGTCAGGGGCCAAGGTCAGCCCCAGCATTTT
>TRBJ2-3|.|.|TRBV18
CASSPRTGKTDTQYF
TGTGCCAGCTCACCACGCACAGGGAAAACAGATACGCAGTATTTT
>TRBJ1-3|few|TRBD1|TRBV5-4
CASSRDRGRGNTIYF
TGTGCCAGCAGCCGGGACAGGGGGCGAGGAAACACCATATATTTT
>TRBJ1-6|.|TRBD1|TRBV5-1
CASSRSGTDNSPLHF
TGCGCCAGCAGCCGATCCGGGACAGATAATTCACCCCTCCACTTT
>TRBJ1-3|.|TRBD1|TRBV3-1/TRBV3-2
CASSTQAGGHGNTIYF
TGTGCCAGCAGCACGCAGGCAGGGGGCCATGGAAACACCATATATTTT
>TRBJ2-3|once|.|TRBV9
CASSVAGGGGTDTQYF
TGTGCCAGCAGCGTAGCTGGGGGGGGCGGGACAGATACGCAGTATTTT
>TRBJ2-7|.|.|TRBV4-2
CASSQDFRAVGSYEQYF
TGTGCCAGCAGCCAAGATTTTCGAGCGGTAGGCTCCTACGAGCAGTACTTC
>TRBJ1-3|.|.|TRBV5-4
CASSLGQEPSGNTIYF
TGTGCCAGCAGCTTGGGACAGGAGCCTTCTGGAAACACCATATATTTT
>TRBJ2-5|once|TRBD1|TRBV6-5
CASSSKNRGTETQYF
TGTGCCAGCAGTTCTAAAAACAGGGGGACGGAGACCCAGTACTTC
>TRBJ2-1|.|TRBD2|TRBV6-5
CASSRRTREPNEQFF
TGTGCCAGCAGTAGGAGGACGCGGGAGCCCAATGAGCAGTTCTTC
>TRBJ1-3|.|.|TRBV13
CASSLMLGAQGNTIYF
TGTGCCAGCAGCTTAATGCTGGGGGCGCAAGGAAACACCATATATTTT
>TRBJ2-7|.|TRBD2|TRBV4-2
CASSPALGGSAYEQYF
TGTGCCAGCAGCCCGGCCCTCGGGGGGTCCGCTTACGAGCAGTACTTC
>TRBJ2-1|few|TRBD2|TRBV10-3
CAISARVTQPSGNNEQFF
TGTGCCATCAGTGCCAGGGTAACTCAACCTAGCGGAAATAATGAGCAGTTCTTC
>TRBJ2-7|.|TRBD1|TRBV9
CASSVEGQGYEQYF
TGTGCCAGCAGCGTAGAGGGACAGGGGTACGAGCAGTACTTC
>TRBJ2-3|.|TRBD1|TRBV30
CASDRGLKDTQYF
TGTGCCTCTGACAGGGGGCTGAAAGATACGCAGTATTTT
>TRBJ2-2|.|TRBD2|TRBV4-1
CASSQVSGSAGELFF
TGCGCCAGCAGCCAAGTGAGCGGGAGTGCCGGGGAGCTGTTTTTT
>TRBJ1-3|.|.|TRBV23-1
CASSLSGSSGNTIYF
TGCGCCAGCAGTCTCTCCGGGAGCTCTGGAAACACCATATATTTT
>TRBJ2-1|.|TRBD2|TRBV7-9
CASSLAPTSGSSYNEQFF
TGTGCCAGCAGCTTAGCCCCTACTAGCGGGAGCTCCTACAATGAGCAGTTCTTC
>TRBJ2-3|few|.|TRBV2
CASSLSGDTQYF
TGTGCCAGCTCCCTGTCAGGAGATACGCAGTATTTT
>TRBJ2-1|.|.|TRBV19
CASSPTGHEQFF
TGTGCCAGTAGCCCCACAGGTCATGAGCAGTTCTTC
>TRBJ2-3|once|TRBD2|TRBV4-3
CASSQGLAGGDTQYF
TGCGCCAGCAGCCAGGGACTAGCGGGAGGAGATACGCAGTATTTT
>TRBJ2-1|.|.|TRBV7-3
CASSHGALANEQFF
TGTGCCAGCAGCCATGGGGCGTTAGCTAATGAGCAGTTCTTC
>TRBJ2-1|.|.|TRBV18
CASSPSGGAYNEQFF
TGTGCCAGCTCACCGTCCGGAGGGGCCTACAATGAGCAGTTCTTC
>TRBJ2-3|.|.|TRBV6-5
CASGERGEATQYF
TGTGCCTCCGGGGAACGGGGAGAGGCTACGCAGTATTTT
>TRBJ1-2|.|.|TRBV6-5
CASSYGGVADYGYTF
TGTGCCAGCAGTTATGGGGGGGTGGCGGACTATGGCTACACCTTC
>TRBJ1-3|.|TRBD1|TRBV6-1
CASSVEPDRARGNTIYF
TGTGCCAGCAGTGTAGAACCGGACAGGGCTAGAGGAAACACCATATATTTT
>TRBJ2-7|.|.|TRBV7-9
CASSYGRGYEQYF
TGTGCCAGCAGTTATGGCAGGGGCTACGAGCAGTACTTC
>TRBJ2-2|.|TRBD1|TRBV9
CASSAPTGNIPGELFF
TGTGCCAGCAGCGCTCCGACAGGGAATATCCCCGGGGAGCTGTTTTTT
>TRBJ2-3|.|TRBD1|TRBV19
CASSMHWGTGVPDTQYF
TGTGCCAGTAGTATGCACTGGGGGACAGGGGTTCCAGATACGCAGTATTTT
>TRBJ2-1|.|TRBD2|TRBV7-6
CASSLLKRGAYNEQFF
TGTGCCAGCAGCTTACTTAAGCGGGGGGCCTACAATGAGCAGTTCTTC
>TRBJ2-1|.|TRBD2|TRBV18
CASSLAGGTYNEQFF
TGTGCCAGCTCTCTAGCGGGGGGTACCTACAATGAGCAGTTCTTC
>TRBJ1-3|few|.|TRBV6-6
CASSPVTGRTSGNTIYF
TGTGCCAGCAGTCCGGTGACAGGAAGGACCTCTGGAAACACCATATATTTT
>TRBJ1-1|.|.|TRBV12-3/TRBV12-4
CASSRDNGEAFF
TGTGCCAGCAGCCGGGACAATGGGGAAGCTTTCTTT
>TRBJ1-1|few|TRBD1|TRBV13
CASSAYRGPNTEAFF
TGTGCCAGCAGCGCTTACAGGGGGCCGAACACTGAAGCTTTCTTT
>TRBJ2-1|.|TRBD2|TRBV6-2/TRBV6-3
CASSFRGLAGVEQFF
TGTGCCAGCAGTTTTCGGGGACTAGCGGGAGTCGAGCAGTTCTTC